The 30 T cell receptor beta chains reported below all come from one sample, sequenced in a study of blood T cell repertoires in COVID-19. Sequencing used immunoSEQ multiplex PCR; TCRdb keeps in-frame clones, though not all of them. Of fewer than 300,000 clones listed, about 89% are singletons. Material: peripheral blood. These TCRs come from a man aged 25 to 40 with acute or convalescent COVID-19.

The chain is built from TRBV11-2 and TRBJ2-7; no definite D call. With 1 base removed from V and 3 bases from J, the gap between germline ends came to 16 bases. CDR1 is SGHAT and CDR2 is FQNNGV in the germline V gene. This CDR3 is 16 amino acids long. Here the CDR3 reads CASSLVAVVSFYEQYF. The CDR3, as DNA: TGTGCCAGCAGCTTAGTGGCGGTGGTCAGCTTCTACGAGCAGTACTTC.

The chain employs TRBV11-2 and TRBJ1-2; possibly TRBD1 for D (5 bases). This CDR3 comprises 15 residues. Germline CDR1 and CDR2: SGHAT and FQNNGV. The V gene lost 5 bases and the J gene lost 8 bases, with 21 bases spanning the gap. CDR3 nucleotide sequence: TGTGCCAGCAGCCTCAGCCGGGGGGTATCCATGGGCTACACCTTC. This translates into CASSLSRGVSMGYTF.

The rearrangement links TRBV28 to TRBJ2-3; 10 bases line up with TRBD2. The J segment lost 2 bases and the V segment lost 6 bases, leaving 8 bases of the junction unmatched. Germline V gene lookup returns CDR1 MDHEN and CDR2 SYDVKM. The CDR3 is 16 residues long. CDR3 amino acids: CASSKGTSAITDTQYF. The CDR3 DNA sequence: TGTGCCAGCAGCAAGGGGACTAGCGCCATCACAGATACGCAGTATTTT.

This clone is a singleton in its sample. This sequence joins TRBV19 and TRBJ1-6, with 9 bases aligning to TRBD1. Germline CDR1 LNHDA, CDR2 SQIVND (reference sequence). This CDR3 region has 16 residues. Trimming removed 0 bases from V and 8 bases from J; junction bases left unmatched: 5. The CDR3 loop is CASSIDTGQGDSPLHF. In DNA form, the CDR3 reads TGTGCCAGTAGTATAGATACGGGACAGGGAGATTCACCCCTCCACTTT. Full variable domain (missing parts from reference TRBV19 and TRBJ1-6): DGGITQSPKYLFRKEGQNVTLSCEQNLNHDAMYWYRQDPGQGLRLIYYSQIVNDFQKGDIAEGYSVSREKKESFPLTVTSAQKNPTAFYLCASSIDTGQGDSPLHFGNGTRLTVT.

This chain uses TRBV6-5 with TRBJ2-1, with 8 nucleotides matching TRBD1. V was clipped by 8 bases and J by 2 bases; unmatched bases: 8. This CDR3 is built from 15 residues. Germline V gene data show CDR1 as MNHEY and CDR2 as SVGAGI. The CDR3 DNA follows: TGTGCCAGCTTATCCGGGACAGGTCCCTACAATGAGCAGTTCTTC. Protein product: CASLSGTGPYNEQFF.

The count of this clone is one. This rearrangement joins TRBV6-5 to TRBJ2-7; 13 bases line up with TRBD2. Per germline, CDR1 MNHEY and CDR2 SVGAGI. V dropped 5 bases and J dropped 5; count of bases not matched to a gene: 6. This CDR3 contains 15 residues. CDR3 in DNA: TGTGCCAGCAGTCAATCGGGACTAGCGGGAAACGAGCAGTACTTC. Protein: CASSQSGLAGNEQYF.

The CDR3 spells CASSSPTGLYTEAFF. The CDR3 bases are TGTGCCAGCAGCTCCCCGACAGGGCTGTATACTGAAGCTTTCTTT. V gene TRBV5-8 combines with J gene TRBJ1-1; 7 nucleotides agree with TRBD1. The CDR3 covers 15 residues. The J segment lost 5 bases and the V segment lost 3 bases, leaving 10 bases of the junction unmatched. Germline V lookup: CDR1 SGHTS, CDR2 YDEGEE.

The chain uses TRBV12-5 and TRBJ2-3; unclear D gene. Germline CDR1 LGHNT, CDR2 FRNRAP. This CDR3 comprises 13 residues. Trimming left V 5 bases short and J 10 bases short, with 16 bases between. The CDR3 DNA reads TGTGCTAGTGGTGGCGGCGGCCTCGGGTCGCAGTATTTT. This encodes CASGGGGLGSQYF.

This rearrangement joins TRBV13 to TRBJ1-2; the match to TRBD1 covers 9 bases. V trimming: 4 bases; J trimming: 8 bases; junction bases outside the gene matches: 8. The CDR3 is 14 amino acids. CDR1 PRHDT and CDR2 FYEKMQ come from the germline V gene (reference sequence). The CDR3 protein is CASSSRQGERGYTF. CDR3 in DNA: TGTGCCAGCAGCTCCCGACAGGGGGAACGCGGCTACACCTTC.

This chain joins TRBV6-5 and TRBJ1-1, with a weak D call TRBD1 (5 bases). This CDR3 region has 13 residues. Trimming left V 3 bases short and J 5 bases short, with 10 bases between. CDR1 and CDR2 from the germline V gene are MNHEY and SVGAGI. CDR3 loop: CASSYGGGTEAFF. The CDR3 DNA sequence: TGTGCCAGCAGTTATGGGGGAGGGACTGAAGCTTTCTTT.

The rearrangement uses TRBV9 and TRBJ2-3, with TRBD1 matching 9 bases. The CDR3 loop spans 17 amino acids. Trimming took 5 bases from V and 0 from J; bases not matched to a gene: 10. Germline CDR1 reads SGDLS; CDR2 reads YYNGEE. The CDR3, as DNA: TGTGCCAGCAGTAAGGCCGGGACAGGGACTAGCACAGATACGCAGTATTTT. Its translation: CASSKAGTGTSTDTQYF.

The CDR3 is CASSPQGVPTHAQYF. CDR3 in DNA: TGTGCCAGCAGCCCTCAGGGGGTACCAACGCACGCCCAGTACTTC. The rearrangement links TRBV28 to TRBJ2-5, with 7 bases identical to TRBD1. The J segment lost 9 bases and the V segment lost 6 bases, leaving 16 bases of the junction unmatched. This CDR3 has 15 residues. Looked up from germline, CDR1 is MDHEN and CDR2 is SYDVKM.

CDR3 in DNA: TGTGCCAGCAGCTTAGCGATACAGGGAAGGGGCTACACCTTC. Protein: CASSLAIQGRGYTF. The chain links TRBV7-2 to TRBJ1-2; D may be TRBD1 (6 bases). V lost 0 bases, J lost 8 bases, and 13 bases lay in between. The CDR3 runs 14 residues. Germline CDR1 reads SGHTA; CDR2 reads FQGNSA.

V is TRBV5-4 and J is TRBJ2-5; 12 bases fit TRBD1. The germline V gene has CDR1 SGHNT and CDR2 YYREEE (reference sequence). This CDR3 is 17 amino acids long. V lost 4 bases, J lost 7 bases, and 14 bases stayed unmatched. The CDR3 loop is CASSPEVGQGAWVTQYF. In DNA form, the CDR3 reads TGTGCCAGCAGCCCCGAAGTGGGACAGGGGGCGTGGGTGACCCAGTACTTC.

This rearrangement joins TRBV2 to TRBJ1-5; D remains unclear. Germline assignment: CDR1 SNHLY and CDR2 FYNNEI. This CDR3 spans 17 amino acids. V was trimmed by 6 bases and J by 0 bases, leaving 18 bases between them. In DNA form, the CDR3 reads TGTGCCAGCAGATCTCGTTGGTCCCTAGATAGCAATCAGCCCCAGCATTTT. Protein product: CASRSRWSLDSNQPQHF. The entire variable domain, with the rest obtained from reference TRBV2 and TRBJ1-5, is as follows: EPEVTQTPSHQVTQMGQEVILRCVPISNHLYFYWYRQILGQKVEFLVSFYNNEISEKSEIFDDQFSVERPDGSNFTLKIRSTKLEDSAMYFCASRSRWSLDSNQPQHFGDGTRLSIL.

This sequence joins TRBV30 and TRBJ2-2, with a tentative D call TRBD1 (6 bases). The CDR3 covers 15 residues. V was trimmed by 4 bases and J by 2 bases, leaving 14 bases between them. Germline-derived CDR1 and CDR2 are GTSNPN and SVGIG (reference sequence). CDR3 region: CAWNGGGRNTGELFF. The CDR3 DNA is TGTGCCTGGAATGGGGGCGGACGAAACACCGGGGAGCTGTTTTTT.

V gene TRBV28 combines with J gene TRBJ2-2; 7 bases map to TRBD1. The length of the CDR3 is 16 residues. Germline V gives CDR1 MDHEN, CDR2 SYDVKM. Trimming removed 4 bases from V and 3 bases from J; junction bases left unmatched: 8. The CDR3 loop reads CASSSPGQSYTGELFF. CDR3 sequence (DNA): TGTGCCAGCAGTTCCCCGGGACAGTCGTACACCGGGGAGCTGTTTTTT.

The chain is built from TRBV30 and TRBJ1-1; TRBD1 aligns across 7 bases. In germline, CDR1 is GTSNPN, CDR2 SVGIG (reference sequence). The length of the CDR3 is 13 residues. V lost 7 bases, J lost 0 bases, and 5 bases stayed unmatched. This CDR3 reads CALGQSMNTEAFF. The CDR3 DNA reads TGTGCCTTGGGACAGTCGATGAACACTGAAGCTTTCTTT.

This rearrangement joins TRBV7-9 to TRBJ1-2, with 9 bases matching TRBD1. The J segment lost 5 bases and the V segment lost 5 bases, leaving 9 bases of the junction unmatched. Germline CDR1 reads SEHNR; CDR2 reads FQNEAQ (reference sequence). This CDR3 contains 15 residues. The CDR3 sequence: CASSPSRDRAYGYTF. CDR3 in DNA: TGTGCCAGCAGCCCTAGTCGGGACAGGGCGTATGGCTACACCTTC.

Worth noting for this clone: At the DNA level, this CDR3 is encoded by other sequences in the same sample as well. This chain joins TRBV7-9 and TRBJ1-1; no clear D gene. V shed 5 bases and J shed 2 bases, with 6 bases lying between them. This CDR3 comprises 12 residues. The germline CDR1 and CDR2 sequences are SEHNR and FQNEAQ (reference sequence). Here the CDR3 DNA reads TGTGCCAGCAGCCGGAGCAACACTGAAGCTTTCTTT. Amino acids: CASSRSNTEAFF.

The genes are TRBV19 and TRBJ1-3; 10 bases match TRBD1. Germline V CDR1 and CDR2: LNHDA, SQIVND (reference sequence). V was pared by 10 bases and J by 4 bases, with 13 bases of the junction left unmatched. The CDR3 has 16 amino acids. CDR3 in DNA: TGTGCCACTCAACCCTCGGACAGGGGGGACGGAAACACCATATATTTT. Residues: CATQPSDRGDGNTIYF.

The gene calls are TRBV18 and TRBJ1-6; no definite D call. The CDR3 extends over 15 amino acids. Germline V gene sequence: CDR1 KGHSH, CDR2 LQKENI. V was shortened by 5 bases and J by 7 bases, with 15 bases between the two germline ends. In DNA form, the CDR3 reads TGTGCCAGCTCATTAACAGAGGGAACGAATTCACCCCTCCACTTT. Amino acids: CASSLTEGTNSPLHF.

The J gene is TRBJ1-1, the V gene TRBV4-1; D is perhaps TRBD1 (6 bases). This CDR3 comprises 15 residues. Germline V CDR1 and CDR2: MGHRA, YSYEKL. V lost 1 base, J lost 5 bases, and 14 bases lay in between. The CDR3 DNA reads as TGCGCCAGCAGCCAAGTGGGGGGGGCTGGTACTGAAGCTTTCTTT. Residues: CASSQVGGAGTEAFF.

The chain joins TRBV6-2 or TRBV6-3 to TRBJ2-6, with 8 bases aligning to TRBD2. The CDR3 covers 16 residues. V lost 8 bases, J lost 1 base, and 7 bases stayed unmatched. In germline, CDR1 is MNHEY, CDR2 SVGEGT. CDR3 nucleotide sequence: TGTGCCAGCCGCCTAGCGGGCTTATCTGGGGCCAACGTCCTGACTTTC. It yields the protein CASRLAGLSGANVLTF.

The chain carries TRBV25-1 and TRBJ2-2; D might be TRBD2 (6 bases). CDR1 MGHDK and CDR2 SYGVNS come from the germline V gene. The germline V and J ends were trimmed by 6 bases and 6 bases, with 20 bases remaining between them. This CDR3 has 16 residues. CDR3 nucleotide sequence: TGTGCCAGCAGGGGGGGTAGTCTAGGAACTGCCGGGGAGCTGTTTTTT. Its protein product is CASRGGSLGTAGELFF.

The V and J genes are TRBV28 and TRBJ1-4, with 11 bases that match TRBD1. CDR3 size: 16 residues. The germline V gene encodes CDR1 MDHEN and CDR2 SYDVKM. J lost 8 bases, V lost 6 bases, and 11 bases had no gene match. The CDR3: CASSRDPGTGGEKLFF. The CDR3 DNA is TGTGCCAGCAGCCGAGACCCCGGGACAGGGGGAGAAAAACTGTTTTTT. The complete variable domain, with remaining parts taken from reference TRBV28 and TRBJ1-4, reads DVKVTQSSRYLVKRTGEKVFLECVQDMDHENMFWYRQDPGLGLRLIYFSYDVKMKEKGDIPEGYSVSREKKERFSLILESASTNQTSMYLCASSRDPGTGGEKLFFGSGTQLSVL.

The chain uses TRBV7-2 and TRBJ2-1; perhaps TRBD1 as D (7 bases). The CDR3 consists of 14 residues. Germline loops: CDR1 SGHTA, CDR2 FQGNSA. The V end lost 2 bases, the J end lost 7 bases, and 12 bases lay between the germline ends. CDR3 DNA: TGTGCCAGCAGCTTATGGGCAGGGGGGAATGAGCAGTTCTTC. Translation: CASSLWAGGNEQFF.

The rearrangement links TRBV5-4 to TRBJ1-1; D possibly corresponds to TRBD1 (5 bases). V gave up 5 bases and J gave up 4 bases, with 21 bases separating them. CDR3 size: 16 residues. In germline, CDR1 is SGHNT, CDR2 YYREEE (reference sequence). CDR3 loop: CASSLGRGSRGTEAFF. CDR3 DNA sequence: TGTGCCAGCAGTCTGGGACGCGGGAGTAGGGGCACTGAAGCTTTCTTT.

The sample holds one count of this clone. The rearrangement joins TRBV7-2 to TRBJ2-3; a weak D match, TRBD2 (6 bases). The CDR3 runs 15 residues. Germline V gives CDR1 SGHTA, CDR2 FQGNSA. V lost 3 bases and J lost 4, with 14 bases in between. The CDR3 region has the DNA TGTGCCAGCAGCTTTACGGCGGGAAGACCAGATACGCAGTATTTT. Translation: CASSFTAGRPDTQYF.

The chain recombines TRBV3-1 (or the pseudogene TRBV3-2) with TRBJ2-7, with D perhaps matching TRBD2 (5 bases). CDR1 is LGHDT, CDR2 YNNKEL, per germline (reference sequence). The CDR3 is 12 amino acids. The V end lost 4 bases, the J end lost 2 bases, and 6 bases lay between the germline ends. The CDR3 nucleotides read TGTGCCAGCAGCCGAGGGACCTACGAGCAGTACTTC. This gives the protein CASSRGTYEQYF.